The 2 T cell receptor beta chains listed next were all sequenced from one sample in a study of shared clonotypes between healthy human individuals. Generated by immunoSEQ multiplex PCR, the TCRdb table keeps only in-frame clones and is missing some. The sample holds around 750,000 clones, around 67% seen once. The sample taken for sequencing was memory CD4+ T cells sorted from blood. The subset here: CD45RA-negative fraction. The receptors stem from a young woman in good health.

This sequence joins TRBV6-1 and TRBJ1-2, with D possibly being TRBD1 (6 bases). This CDR3 has 14 amino acids. V lost 0 bases and J lost 9, with 14 bases in between. In germline, CDR1 is MNHNS, CDR2 SASEGT. CDR3 in amino acids: CASSEATGQNSYTF. The DNA for the CDR3 is TGTGCCAGCAGTGAAGCCACAGGGCAGAACAGCTACACCTTC.

This clone has a count of ten or more. V is TRBV7-2 and J is TRBJ2-7; 7 positions match TRBD2. Germline CDR1 and CDR2: SGHTA and FQGNSA. CDR3 length: 14 amino acids. V shed 5 bases and J 5 bases; nucleotides not matched to a gene: 9. CDR3 DNA sequence: TGTGCCAGCAGCATCCAGCGGGATTCTCACGAGCAGTACTTC. Translating gives CASSIQRDSHEQYF.